This paragraph covers one T cell receptor beta chain sequence. In the original analysis: Amplification of reference gene primers was used by the study to estimate nucleated cell counts. The table came from immunoSEQ multiplex PCR; TCRdb's copy has only in-frame clones and leaves some out. The V and J calls and clone size are taken from that table; D and trimming were inferred from the DNA. The sample shows about 220,000 clones, roughly 84% of them seen only once. These data come from a study of blood T cell repertoires in COVID-19. Turning to the study itself: Collection of acute and convalescent COVID-19 samples took place in the United States, Italy and Spain. PBMCs, B-cell-depleted T cells, or T cells were the source of the cDNA or gDNA that made up the material.

V lost 4 bases to trimming and J lost 2 bases; unmatched junction nucleotides: 4. CDR3 length equals 15 residues. CDR1 is LGHDT and CDR2 is YNNKEL in the germline V gene (reference sequence). The chain joins TRBV3-1 (or the pseudogene TRBV3-2) to TRBJ2-1; 8 bases agree with TRBD2. The receptor comes from a man aged 50-60 years who had recovered from COVID-19. Sequences were obtained from peripheral blood. The CDR3 is CASSPTSGPYNEQFF. CDR3 sequence (DNA): TGTGCCAGCAGCCCAACTAGCGGTCCCTACAATGAGCAGTTCTTC.